Listed here are 27 T cell receptor beta chains from one sample, sequenced in a study of blood T cell repertoires in COVID-19. The assay was immunoSEQ multiplex PCR, and TCRdb's table has in-frame clones only and misses some. In the table there are nearly 25,000 clones, 70% to 90% of which are singletons. Sequenced input: peripheral blood. These receptors were taken from a man aged 65 to 79 with acute or convalescent COVID-19.

This clone was recorded once. V usage is TRBV9 and J usage is TRBJ2-2; TRBD2 is a possible D gene (6 bases). Germline-derived CDR1 and CDR2 are SGDLS and YYNGEE. This CDR3 spans 16 amino acids. Trimming took 0 bases from V and 4 from J, leaving 13 bases between them. CDR3 amino acids: CASSVDHMGGTGELFF. The CDR3 DNA reads TGTGCCAGCAGCGTAGATCATATGGGGGGCACCGGGGAGCTGTTTTTT.

CDR3 loop: CASSLTTERNEQFF. The CDR3 DNA reads as TGTGCCAGCAGTTTAACTACCGAGAGGAATGAGCAGTTCTTC. The chain recombines TRBV28 with TRBJ2-1; D unclear. The V end was cut by 2 bases, the J end by 7 bases, with 12 bases between. This CDR3 is 14 amino acids long. Germline CDR1 and CDR2: MDHEN and SYDVKM.

The rearrangement links TRBV29-1 to TRBJ2-5, with 7 bases identical to TRBD1. The germline gives CDR1 SQVTM, CDR2 ANQGSEA. V trimming: 7 bases; J trimming: 4 bases; junction bases outside the gene matches: 12. The length of the CDR3 is 14 residues. The CDR3 coding sequence is TGCAGCGCGTTCAGGGGGACCGGGCGAGAGACCCAGTACTTC. Amino acid sequence: CSAFRGTGRETQYF.

The chain combines TRBV29-1 with TRBJ2-2, with 9 nucleotides matching TRBD2. CDR1 is SQVTM and CDR2 is ANQGSEA in the germline V gene. This CDR3 region has 17 residues. The V gene end was trimmed by 3 bases and the J gene end by 1 base; junction bases not matched to a gene: 9. CDR3: CSVDFPSGTKNTGELFF. In DNA, the CDR3 is TGCAGCGTTGATTTTCCTAGCGGGACCAAGAACACCGGGGAGCTGTTTTTT.

This clone was detected only once. The chain carries TRBV7-8 and TRBJ1-1; D is perhaps TRBD1 (5 bases). Germline assignment: CDR1 SGHVS and CDR2 FQNEAQ. This CDR3 comprises 14 residues. Trimming stripped 5 bases from V and 2 bases from J, with 12 bases between. CDR3 DNA sequence: TGTGCCAGCAGCCGCACAGGAACCAACACTGAAGCTTTCTTT. Its protein product is CASSRTGTNTEAFF.

The chain recombines TRBV5-1 with TRBJ1-4; 11 nucleotides agree with TRBD1. The ends lost 0 bases at V and 4 bases at J; junction bases unmatched: 2. Per germline, CDR1 SGHRS and CDR2 YFSETQ. This CDR3 is built from 16 residues. CDR3 in amino acids: CASSLAGTGGNEKLFF. The CDR3 DNA follows: TGCGCCAGCAGCTTGGCCGGGACAGGGGGTAATGAAAAACTGTTTTTT.

V is TRBV18 and J is TRBJ1-1; D call uncertain. The CDR3 runs to 14 residues. The germline CDR1 and CDR2 sequences are KGHSH and LQKENI. Trimming removed 1 base at V and 7 bases at J, with 13 bases between. The CDR3 DNA reads TGTGCCAGCTCACCACGGGAGCAGGCGGGTGAAGCTTTCTTT. Amino acids: CASSPREQAGEAFF.

The J gene is TRBJ1-5, the V gene TRBV27; 8 nucleotides agree with TRBD1. Germline CDR1 and CDR2: MNHEY and SMNVEV (reference sequence). The CDR3 covers 17 residues. Trimming removed 8 bases from V and 4 bases from J; junction bases left unmatched: 16. The CDR3 protein is CASGRSQGAIGNQPQHF. CDR3 nucleotides: TGTGCCAGCGGACGATCCCAGGGGGCGATAGGGAATCAGCCCCAGCATTTT.

V and J are TRBV20-1 and TRBJ1-2; 7 bases map to TRBD1. Germline CDR1 DFQATT, CDR2 SNEGSKA (reference sequence). The CDR3 runs to 16 residues. V was clipped by 3 bases and J by 2 bases; unmatched bases: 12. The CDR3 sequence is CSASKGGATGNYGYTF. CDR3 nucleotides: TGCAGTGCTAGTAAAGGGGGCGCGACGGGGAACTATGGCTACACCTTC.

This chain links TRBV6-1 with TRBJ1-2; weak D call: TRBD1 (5 bases). V dropped 1 base and J dropped 7 bases, with 22 bases sitting between them. Germline V gives CDR1 MNHNS, CDR2 SASEGT. CDR3 size: 17 residues. CDR3 sequence (DNA): TGTGCCAGCAGTGAAGGTGAAGGTGAGGCCAGGGCACGTGGCTACACCTTC. Its protein product is CASSEGEGEARARGYTF.

The V gene is TRBV3-1 (or the pseudogene TRBV3-2), the J gene TRBJ2-5; maybe TRBD1 (5 bases). The V end lost 1 base, the J end lost 0 bases, and 6 bases lay between the germline ends. Germline loops: CDR1 LGHDT, CDR2 YNNKEL (reference sequence). The CDR3 consists of 14 residues. The CDR3 DNA reads as TGTGCCAGCAGCCAAGCAGGGAACCAAGAGACCCAGTACTTC. Translating it yields CASSQAGNQETQYF.

The J gene is TRBJ2-3, the V gene TRBV6-4; D is possibly TRBD1 (6 bases). With 3 bases removed from V and 7 bases from J, the gap between germline ends came to 14 bases. The germline V gene encodes CDR1 MRHNA and CDR2 SNTAGT. This CDR3 region has 14 residues. The CDR3 spells CASSEGGYGHTQYF. The CDR3 DNA follows: TGTGCCAGCAGTGAAGGGGGATACGGCCATACGCAGTATTTT.

This clone came up a few times. The sample carries other DNA sequences with the same CDR3. The chain employs TRBV19 and TRBJ1-5; D ambiguous. The ends were cut back, 4 bases at V and 1 base at J, with 11 bases in the middle. The CDR3 covers 15 residues. The germline gives CDR1 LNHDA, CDR2 SQIVND (reference sequence). CDR3 residues: CASSRGDGSNQPQHF. The CDR3 DNA reads as TGTGCCAGTAGTAGGGGAGACGGAAGCAATCAGCCCCAGCATTTT.

The J gene is TRBJ1-2, the V gene TRBV19; 8 bases are shared with TRBD1. The V gene end was trimmed by 0 bases and the J gene end by 4 bases; junction bases not matched to a gene: 13. Germline V gene lookup returns CDR1 LNHDA and CDR2 SQIVND (reference sequence). This CDR3 is built from 18 residues. In DNA, the CDR3 is TGTGCCAGTAGTATAGATACACCTCGGGACAGGCCGACCTATGGCTACACCTTC. It yields the protein CASSIDTPRDRPTYGYTF.

The genes are TRBV5-4 and TRBJ2-3, with 9 bases lining up with TRBD2. Germline assignment: CDR1 SGHNT and CDR2 YYREEE (reference sequence). The V segment lost 3 bases and the J segment 2 bases; nucleotides outside the gene matches: 10. There are 17 residues in the CDR3. In nucleotides, the CDR3 is TGTGCCAGCAGCTCAATGGCAGCGGGGGGACCCACAGATACGCAGTATTTT. This encodes CASSSMAAGGPTDTQYF. Variable domain in full (rest from reference TRBV5-4 and TRBJ2-3): ETGVTQSPTHLIKTRGQQVTLRCSSQSGHNTVSWYQQALGQGPQFIFQYYREEENGRGNFPPRFSGLQFPNYSSELNVNALELDDSALYLCASSSMAAGGPTDTQYFGPGTRLTVL.

J is TRBJ2-7 and V is TRBV3-1 (or the pseudogene TRBV3-2); TRBD2 matches at 9 bases. Germline loops: CDR1 LGHDT, CDR2 YNNKEL (reference sequence). CDR3 length: 15 amino acids. Losses at the gene ends were 3 bases for V and 3 bases for J; bases not matched to a gene: 6. This CDR3 reads CASSQRSGGFYEQYF. The DNA for the CDR3 is TGTGCCAGCAGCCAGCGTAGCGGGGGCTTCTACGAGCAGTACTTC.

This clone has just one count. CDR3 protein: CATSRGEQETQYF. As DNA, the CDR3 is TGTGCCACCAGCAGAGGAGAGCAAGAGACCCAGTACTTC. The chain employs TRBV15 and TRBJ2-5; D gene uncertain. The CDR3 consists of 13 residues. V was shortened by 1 base and J by 2 bases, with 5 bases between the two germline ends. Germline V gene sequence: CDR1 LNHNV, CDR2 YYDKDF (reference sequence). The entire variable domain, with the rest obtained from reference TRBV15 and TRBJ2-5, is as follows: DAMVIQNPRYQVTQFGKPVTLSCSQTLNHNVMYWYQQKSSQAPKLLFHYYDKDFNNEADTPDNFQSRRPNTSFCFLDIRSPGLGDTAMYLCATSRGEQETQYFGPGTRLLVL.

J is TRBJ1-3 and V is TRBV19; TRBD1 is a possible D gene (6 bases). There are 15 residues in the CDR3. CDR1 is LNHDA, CDR2 SQIVND, per germline (reference sequence). V lost 9 bases and J lost 0, with 15 bases in between. The CDR3 bases are TGTGCCAGCACCTTCCAGGGGAACTCTGGAAACACCATATATTTT. This translates into CASTFQGNSGNTIYF.

This chain links TRBV3-1 (or the pseudogene TRBV3-2) with TRBJ2-5; D ambiguous. The V and J ends lost 3 bases and 3 bases respectively, with 5 bases between them. This CDR3 contains 12 residues. CDR1 LGHDT and CDR2 YNNKEL come from the germline V gene (reference sequence). The DNA of the CDR3 is TGTGCCAGCAGCCACTTAGAAGAGACCCAGTACTTC. This gives the protein CASSHLEETQYF.

The sample holds one count of this clone. Here the CDR3 DNA reads TGTGCCAGCAGCACTGGAGGCGCTGAAGCTTTCTTT. Its translation is CASSTGGAEAFF. J is TRBJ1-1 and V is TRBV3-1 (or the pseudogene TRBV3-2), with D unresolved. Trimming stripped 5 bases from V and 6 bases from J, with 10 bases between. The CDR3 is 12 amino acids. From germline, CDR1 is LGHDT and CDR2 YNNKEL (reference sequence).

This clone was detected once. The V call is TRBV30, the J call TRBJ2-1; the match to TRBD2 covers 9 bases. CDR1 GTSNPN and CDR2 SVGIG come from the germline V gene (reference sequence). The CDR3 is 15 amino acids. Trimming at V came to 4 bases and at J to 9 bases, leaving 13 bases not matched to a gene. The CDR3 here is CAWKGGGGAAGEQFF. The CDR3 bases are TGTGCCTGGAAAGGAGGCGGGGGGGCTGCGGGTGAGCAGTTCTTC.

V gene TRBV29-1 combines with J gene TRBJ2-1; D uncertain. The length of the CDR3 is 10 residues. The V and J ends lost 3 bases and 9 bases respectively, with 6 bases between them. CDR1 and CDR2 (germline): SQVTM, ANQGSEA. Here the CDR3 reads CSVESVEQFF. The CDR3 nucleotides read TGCAGCGTTGAGTCTGTTGAGCAGTTCTTC.

The chain employs TRBV30 and TRBJ2-7, with D possibly being TRBD1 (9 bases). Germline loops: CDR1 GTSNPN, CDR2 SVGIG (reference sequence). Trimming left V 0 bases short and J 6 bases short, with 15 bases between. The CDR3 is 14 amino acids. The CDR3 sequence is CAWSVQGAGGEQYF. DNA for the CDR3: TGTGCCTGGAGTGTACAGGGGGCGGGAGGCGAGCAGTACTTC.

The V and J genes are TRBV5-4 and TRBJ2-7; the match to TRBD1 covers 7 bases. The V gene's germline CDR1 is SGHNT and CDR2 YYREEE (reference sequence). The CDR3 runs to 13 residues. V trimming: 3 bases; J trimming: 2 bases; junction bases outside the gene matches: 2. The CDR3 region has the DNA TGTGCCAGCAGCTCGACAGGGACCTACGAGCAGTACTTC. It translates to CASSSTGTYEQYF.

This chain joins TRBV10-3 and TRBJ1-6; D is unresolved. Germline V CDR1 and CDR2: ENHRY, SYGVKD. The CDR3 sequence is 15 residues long. Trimming took off 1 base at V and 2 bases at J, with 6 bases between the two ends. The CDR3 DNA sequence: TGTGCCATCAGTGAGTTCGGGGCCTATAATTCACCCCTCCACTTT. It translates to CAISEFGAYNSPLHF.

The count of this clone is one. The gene calls are TRBV29-1 and TRBJ2-3; TRBD1 matches 11 bases. The ends lost 5 bases at V and 4 bases at J; junction bases unmatched: 11. The CDR3 length is 16 residues. The germline V gene encodes CDR1 SQVTM and CDR2 ANQGSEA. The CDR3 DNA reads as TGCAGCGTTTACCCCCGGACAGGGGGCGCATCAGATACGCAGTATTTT. It codes for CSVYPRTGGASDTQYF.

This chain links TRBV28 with TRBJ1-1; no firm D call. Germline values: CDR1 MDHEN, CDR2 SYDVKM. This CDR3 has 14 amino acids. Trimming removed 3 bases from V and 6 bases from J, with 14 bases in between. The CDR3 DNA sequence: TGTGCCAGCAGTTTCGGGGATCTACGGGCTGAAGCTTTCTTT. Translated: CASSFGDLRAEAFF.